The rows below give T cell receptor beta chains drawn from one sample of a study of blood T cells in healthy people across ages. TCRdb itself ran the 5' RACE reads through MiXCR, one entry per CDR3 protein. Here the sample spans roughly 730,000 distinct CDR3 sequences, more than 55% being singletons. What was sequenced was blood. The receptors were sampled from a middle-aged man in good health. Both conserved end residues are part of each CDR3. D genes are given only for firm matches. Size is stated for part of the rows, as once, few or many counts, or as a class when the clone is expanded.

D	V	J	size	CDR3	DNA
TRBD2	TRBV7-2	TRBJ2-1	-	CASSSPYQLAGVNEQFF	TGTGCCAGCAGCTCGCCTTACCAACTAGCGGGAGTCAATGAGCAGTTCTTC
-	TRBV20-1	TRBJ2-1	-	CSASPRDESPNEQFF	TGCAGTGCTAGTCCCAGGGACGAATCACCCAATGAGCAGTTCTTC
-	TRBV7-9	TRBJ1-1	-	CASSLESAEAFF	TGTGCCAGCAGCTTAGAATCTGCTGAAGCTTTCTTT
TRBD2	TRBV27	TRBJ2-3	-	CASRPSGRRDTQYF	TGTGCCAGCAGACCTAGCGGGAGAAGGGATACGCAGTATTTT
TRBD1	TRBV28	TRBJ2-5	-	CASSLSPTGRETQYF	TGTGCCAGCAGCCTCAGCCCGACAGGGAGAGAGACCCAGTACTTC
-	TRBV2	TRBJ2-5	-	CASSGHSFKQETQYF	TGTGCCAGCAGTGGACACAGCTTTAAACAAGAGACCCAGTACTTC
TRBD1	TRBV29-1	TRBJ2-1	few	CSITTFGQGYNEQFF	TGCAGCATAACGACCTTCGGACAGGGATACAATGAGCAGTTCTTC
-	TRBV20-1	TRBJ2-7	-	CSARAGLISYEQYF	TGCAGTGCTAGAGCCGGACTAATCTCCTACGAGCAGTACTTC
-	TRBV6-2/TRBV6-3	TRBJ1-5	once	CASSYERGGPNSNQPQHF	TGTGCCAGCAGTTATGAGAGGGGAGGCCCGAATAGCAATCAGCCCCAGCATTTT
-	TRBV12-3/TRBV12-4	TRBJ1-4	-	CASTGPGVPPGKLFF	TGTGCCAGCACCGGCCCCGGGGTCCCCCCAGGGAAACTGTTTTTT
-	TRBV5-6	TRBJ2-3	-	CASSPRLESALDTQYF	TGTGCCAGCAGCCCGAGGCTGGAGTCGGCCTTAGATACGCAGTATTTT
-	TRBV9	TRBJ2-1	-	CASSVESGSSSYNEQFF	TGTGCCAGCAGCGTAGAAAGCGGCAGTAGCTCCTACAATGAGCAGTTCTTC
-	TRBV4-3	TRBJ2-6	-	CASGQLPPGSGANVLTF	TGCGCCAGCGGCCAACTACCACCAGGGTCTGGGGCCAACGTCCTGACTTTC
-	TRBV7-2	TRBJ2-5	-	CASHNLQETQYF	TGTGCCAGCCACAATCTCCAAGAGACCCAGTACTTC
-	TRBV3-1	TRBJ2-5	few	CASSQDGGYQETQYF	TGTGCCAGCAGCCAAGATGGGGGGTACCAAGAGACCCAGTACTTC
-	TRBV5-1	TRBJ2-5	-	CASSPAYRGETQYF	TGCGCCAGCAGCCCAGCCTATAGGGGGGAGACCCAGTACTTC
-	TRBV28	TRBJ2-1	few	CASSYAAYNEQFF	TGTGCCAGCAGTTACGCCGCCTACAATGAGCAGTTCTTC
-	TRBV11-2	TRBJ2-6	once	CASSNRSKDSGANVLTF	TGTGCCAGCAGCAACCGGTCGAAGGACTCTGGGGCCAACGTCCTGACTTTC
TRBD1	TRBV12-5	TRBJ2-7	-	CASGSYRGPSYEQYF	TGTGCTAGTGGTTCCTACAGGGGGCCCTCCTACGAGCAGTACTTC
-	TRBV28	TRBJ2-7	few	CASSGRFTGLWEQYF	TGTGCCAGCAGTGGAAGGTTCACAGGGTTATGGGAGCAGTACTTC
-	TRBV5-8	TRBJ2-7	few	CASRHELVVEQYF	TGTGCCAGCAGACACGAGTTGGTGGTCGAGCAGTACTTC